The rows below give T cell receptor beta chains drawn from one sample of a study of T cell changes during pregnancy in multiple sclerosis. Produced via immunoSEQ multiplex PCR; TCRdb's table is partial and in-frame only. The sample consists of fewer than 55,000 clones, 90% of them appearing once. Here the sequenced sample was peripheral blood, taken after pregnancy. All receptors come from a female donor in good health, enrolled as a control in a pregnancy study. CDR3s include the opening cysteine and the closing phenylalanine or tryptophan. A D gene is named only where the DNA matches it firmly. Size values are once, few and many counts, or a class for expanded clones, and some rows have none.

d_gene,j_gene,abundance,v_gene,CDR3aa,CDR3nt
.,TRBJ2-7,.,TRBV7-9,CASSLDRSFHEQYF,TGTGCCAGCAGCTTAGACAGATCTTTCCACGAGCAGTACTTC
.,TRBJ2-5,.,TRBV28,CASSSSGTQETQYF,TGTGCCAGCAGTTCTAGTGGCACCCAGGAGACCCAGTACTTC
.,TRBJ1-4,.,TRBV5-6,CASSLTGNEKLFF,TGTGCCAGCAGCTTGACGGGAAATGAAAAACTGTTTTTT
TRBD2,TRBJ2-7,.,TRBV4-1,CASSQISGSTGEQYF,TGCGCCAGCAGCCAAATAAGCGGGAGTACGGGCGAGCAGTACTTC
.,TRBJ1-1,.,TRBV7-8,CASSLALSRRVGTEAFF,TGTGCCAGCAGCTTAGCTCTGTCCAGGCGGGTAGGCACTGAAGCTTTCTTT
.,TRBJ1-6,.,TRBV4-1,CASSQGSVGNSPLHF,TGCGCCAGCAGCCAAGGGTCAGTTGGTAATTCACCCCTCCACTTT
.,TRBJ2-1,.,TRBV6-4,CASSREGVYNEQFF,TGTGCCAGCAGTAGGGAAGGGGTCTACAATGAGCAGTTCTTC
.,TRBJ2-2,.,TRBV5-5,CASSLLNTGELFF,TGTGCCAGCAGCTTACTGAACACCGGGGAGCTGTTTTTT
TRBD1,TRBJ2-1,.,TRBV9,CASSASERGHEQFF,TGTGCCAGCAGCGCGTCGGAGAGGGGGCATGAGCAGTTCTTC
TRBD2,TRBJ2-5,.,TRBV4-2,CASSQSFSLAGDQETQYF,TGTGCCAGCAGCCAAAGTTTCTCCTTAGCGGGGGACCAAGAGACCCAGTACTTC
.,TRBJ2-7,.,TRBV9,CASSVGVQGPDDEQYF,TGTGCCAGCAGCGTAGGTGTCCAGGGGCCCGACGACGAGCAGTACTTC
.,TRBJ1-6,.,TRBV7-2,CASSLRGGSGNSPLHF,TGTGCCAGCAGCTTGAGGGGCGGGAGCGGCAATTCACCCCTCCACTTT
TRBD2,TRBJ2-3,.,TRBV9,CASSVGSGIGSDTQYF,TGTGCCAGCAGCGTAGGCAGCGGGATAGGGTCAGATACGCAGTATTTT
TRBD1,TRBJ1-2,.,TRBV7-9,CASSFQSGTAINYGYTF,TGTGCCAGCAGCTTCCAGTCCGGGACAGCAATTAACTATGGCTACACCTTC
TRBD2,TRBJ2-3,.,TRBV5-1,CASSWGTSGGASTDTQYF,TGCGCCAGCAGCTGGGGGACTAGCGGGGGTGCCAGCACAGATACGCAGTATTTT
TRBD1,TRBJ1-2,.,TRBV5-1,CASSFNRGSVNYGYTF,TGCGCCAGCAGCTTCAACAGGGGATCCGTAAACTATGGCTACACCTTC
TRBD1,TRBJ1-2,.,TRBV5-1,CASSSGTGDRHGYTF,TGCGCCAGCAGCTCAGGGACAGGGGACCGCCATGGCTACACCTTC
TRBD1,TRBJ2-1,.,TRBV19,CASRTGEVDNEQFF,TGTGCCAGTAGGACAGGGGAGGTTGACAATGAGCAGTTCTTC
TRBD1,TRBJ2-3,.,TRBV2,CASSGGQGPYF,TGTGCCAGCAGTGGGGGACAGGGGCCGTATTTT
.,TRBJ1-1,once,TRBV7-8,CATTQGRSLNTEAFF,TGTGCCACCACACAGGGAAGGTCTTTGAACACTGAAGCTTTCTTT
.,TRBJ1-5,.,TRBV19,CASSIDFTGQNQPQHF,TGTGCCAGTAGTATAGATTTTACAGGACAAAATCAGCCCCAGCATTTT
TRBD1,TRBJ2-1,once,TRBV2,CASSTRQGPWNEQFF,TGTGCCAGCAGTACCAGACAGGGACCATGGAATGAGCAGTTCTTC
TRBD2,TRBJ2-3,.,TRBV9,CASSRTGTSNTDTQYF,TGTGCCAGCAGCAGAACCGGGACTAGCAACACAGATACGCAGTATTTT
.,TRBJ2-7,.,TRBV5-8,CASSFYREMSYEQYF,TGTGCCAGCAGCTTTTATCGGGAGATGTCCTACGAGCAGTACTTC
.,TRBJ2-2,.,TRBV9,CASSLTPNTGELFF,TGTGCCAGCAGCTTGACTCCGAACACCGGGGAGCTGTTTTTT
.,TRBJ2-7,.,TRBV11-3,CASSFQGGEQYF,TGTGCCAGCAGCTTTCAGGGCGGCGAGCAGTACTTC
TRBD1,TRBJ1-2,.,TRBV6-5,CASSLTGKGYTF,TGTGCCAGCAGCCTGACAGGGAAGGGCTACACCTTC
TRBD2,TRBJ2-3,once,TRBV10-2,CASSGGLAGGRGTDTQYF,TGCGCCAGCAGTGGGGGACTAGCGGGGGGGCGAGGCACAGATACGCAGTATTTT